Described below is a single T cell receptor (beta chain) sequence and its context. What it binds is unknown. This sample was taken from a study of shared clonotypes between healthy human individuals. Study summary: The study drew on a couple of women and three men aged 18 to 49 as donors.

Between the trimmed V and J ends, which lost 0 bases and 4 bases, there was a span of 10 bases. CDR1 is GTSNPN and CDR2 is SVGIG in the germline V gene (reference sequence). This CDR3 has 14 amino acids. General observations from the study: Apart from blood, nothing was sampled; tissue repertoires likely differ.

Every immunoSEQ plate was one replicate of a subset's evenly spread DNA. As processed by the authors: ImmunoSEQ only sent back junction sequences with no quality scores, so filtering was done differently. Assay: immunoSEQ multiplex PCR; the TCRdb copy retains only in-frame clones and omits some. V and J calls and clone size are those listed in that table; D and trimming were worked out from the DNA. The data show 450,000 to 500,000 clones, with 78% seen just once and around 12% held by the top ten. Specimen: PBMCs. The clonotype comes from a woman aged 40 to 55 in good health. Some clones in this sample may be carry-over from other donors' samples. This chain uses TRBV30 with TRBJ1-5; a weak D match, TRBD1 (6 bases). In DNA form, the CDR3 reads TGTGCCTGGAGTGTAAACAGGGAGAATCAGCCCCAGCATTTT. This translates into CAWSVNRENQPQHF.